This entry features one T cell receptor (beta chain) sequence. PCR used 60 Vbeta primers and 13 Jbeta primers. Produced via immunoSEQ multiplex PCR; TCRdb's table is partial and in-frame only. The table records approximately 200,000 clones, around 79% of them present only once. The data belong to a study of cytomegalovirus exposure and HLA in healthy donors. Germline lookup yields CDR1 SGHTA and CDR2 FQGNSA. The CDR3 is made up of 15 amino acids. The junction had 4 bases not matched to a gene; V was cut back by 6 bases and J by 0 bases. This clonotype was sampled from a man aged 18 to 29 in good health and CMV-seronegative. The chain has TRBV7-2 and TRBJ2-1, with TRBD1 matching over 8 bases. Sequencing input: PBMCs. The CDR3 nucleotides are TGTGCCAGCAGACCCCAGGGGGCCTCCTACAATGAGCAGTTCTTC. Amino acid sequence: CASRPQGASYNEQFF.